The rows below give T cell receptor beta chains drawn from one sample of a study of OX40 agonist ivuxolimab in advanced cancers. Sequencing used immunoSEQ multiplex PCR; TCRdb keeps in-frame clones, though not all of them. Of under 60,000 clones listed, about 85% are singletons. The sequencing used CD4+ or CD8+ T cells sorted from blood, collected in a trial of the OX40 agonist ivuxolimab. The origin of the receptors is an adult with an advanced solid tumor such as melanoma, head and neck, liver or kidney cancer. CDR3s leave out the opening cysteine and the closing phenylalanine or tryptophan.

v_call	j_call	cdr3_aa
TRBV19	TRBJ2-3	ASSIGAGGPDTQY
TRBV5-1	TRBJ2-7	ASSLATGRTYEQY
TRBV9	TRBJ2-3	ASSVVAGGEDTQY
TRBV10-3	TRBJ2-3	AISGDSTDTQY
TRBV11-1	TRBJ2-7	ASSLDGSSYEQY
TRBV27	TRBJ1-1	ASSPAMNTEAF
TRBV5-1	TRBJ2-5	ASSLVAGGQETQY
TRBV6-1	TRBJ1-2	ASSLDRELDGYT
TRBV29-1	TRBJ2-1	SVEQYNEQF
TRBV4-2	TRBJ1-1	ASSQEEAAF
TRBV29-1	TRBJ2-7	SVGTESYEQY
TRBV2	TRBJ1-1	ASSEPTEAF
TRBV7-2	TRBJ1-4	ASSLGTTHGGKLF
TRBV9	TRBJ2-3	ASSGNRDTYTDTQY
TRBV5-4	TRBJ2-1	ASSLSVGVSYNEQF
TRBV4-1	TRBJ2-3	ASSQPGQSPTDTQY
TRBV9	TRBJ1-5	ASSVDGVGSNQPQH
TRBV5-1	TRBJ2-5	ASRDRIQETQY
TRBV5-4	TRBJ2-5	ASSLGLAGPRETQY
TRBV7-9	TRBJ2-3	ASSGSRVAWDTQY
TRBV6-6	TRBJ2-7	ASTPGVRGAYEQY
TRBV4-3	TRBJ2-7	ASSQEAGYSYEQY
TRBV11-2	TRBJ2-7	ASSLGLAREQY
TRBV2	TRBJ2-7	ASRGGQGRSYEQY
TRBV28	TRBJ1-1	ASFRGGVLNTEAF
TRBV6-5	TRBJ1-1	ASRGQGGTEAF
TRBV20-1	TRBJ1-2	SASQGYGYT
TRBV7-2	TRBJ1-1	ASSLGGSPNTEAF
TRBV28	TRBJ1-2	ASSFHYGQEFYGYT
TRBV27	TRBJ2-5	ASSHTGPRVVETQY
TRBV7-9	TRBJ2-7	ASSYSSSGAAYEQY
TRBV11-3	TRBJ2-3	ASSPLGLTDTQY
TRBV28	TRBJ2-1	ASSGSNEQF
TRBV6-5	TRBJ2-1	ASSSLAFLENEQF
TRBV6-6	TRBJ2-7	ASSYHGTGDYEQY
TRBV29-1	TRBJ1-2	SGGDSRHYGYT
TRBV6-5	TRBJ2-1	ASTSGPGSDEQF
TRBV15	TRBJ2-7	ATSRAVRGVESEQY
TRBV5-1	TRBJ2-1	ASSQLALPFNEQF
TRBV28	TRBJ1-5	ASIPGQGLNQPQH
TRBV15	TRBJ2-3	ATSGLTGDTDTQY
TRBV11-3	TRBJ2-1	ASSSPLGLAGNEQF
TRBV9	TRBJ2-3	ASSSQRSQAGGVADTQY
TRBV10-2	TRBJ1-6	ASNGQGDSPLH
TRBV5-1	TRBJ2-7	ASSLAPGGYEQY
TRBV4-1	TRBJ1-3	ASSLQGNPGNTIY
TRBV27	TRBJ2-7	ASSPGTGWNEQY
TRBV5-4	TRBJ2-5	ASSLQGAGETQY
TRBV19	TRBJ2-3	ASSQYSGLGTDTQY